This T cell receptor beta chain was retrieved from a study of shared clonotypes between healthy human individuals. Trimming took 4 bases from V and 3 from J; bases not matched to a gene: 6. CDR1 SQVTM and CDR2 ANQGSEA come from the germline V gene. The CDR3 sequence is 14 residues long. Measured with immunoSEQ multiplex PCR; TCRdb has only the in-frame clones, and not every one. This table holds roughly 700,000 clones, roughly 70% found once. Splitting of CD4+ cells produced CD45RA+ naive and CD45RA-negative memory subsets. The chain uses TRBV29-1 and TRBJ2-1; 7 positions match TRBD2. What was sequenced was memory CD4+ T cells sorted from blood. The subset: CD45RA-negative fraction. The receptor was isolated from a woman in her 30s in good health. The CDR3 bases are TGCAGCGTTGTGAGGGGCGGGAGCTACAATGAGCAGTTCTTC. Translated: CSVVRGGSYNEQFF.